This T cell receptor (beta chain) is from a study of metastatic and nonmetastatic thyroid tumors. Study summary: Peripheral blood and tumor or nodule samples from malignant and benign thyroid patients were compared. Findings and limits, study-wide: Reports indicated that malignant thyroid tumors showed significantly higher TCR beta diversity than benign nodules did, in blood and tumor.

With MiXCR, TCRdb called clones anew from the PCR reads. The table shows about 27,000 clones, with about 15% occurring only once. Germline CDR1 is SGHKS and CDR2 is YYEKEE (reference sequence). V was clipped by 1 base and J by 3 bases, with 10 bases between them. This CDR3 is 15 amino acids long. There are a few counts of this clone. What it binds is not known. Thyroid surgery took place with no prior treatment in any patient. This TCR was sampled from a male donor with papillary thyroid cancer or a benign thyroid nodule (not recorded which). Some clones in this sample may be carry-over from other donors' samples. Sequencing used blood. The chain couples TRBV5-5 to TRBJ2-2; D not resolved. CDR3 in amino acids: CASSLFWMHTGELFF. The CDR3 coding sequence is TGTGCCAGCAGCTTGTTCTGGATGCACACCGGGGAGCTGTTTTTT.